Listed here are 20 T cell receptor beta chains from one sample, sequenced in a study of shared clonotypes between healthy human individuals. Repertoires were generated with immunoSEQ multiplex PCR, while TCRdb's copy carries only in-frame clones and drops some. There are about 1 million clones in the sample; roughly 80% occur only once, and roughly 1.4% lies in the top ten. Sequences were obtained from memory CD4+ T cells sorted from blood. This sample's subset: CD45RA-negative fraction. The receptors derive from a man aged 18 to 30 in good health.

Note on this clone: One junction end does not reproduce the germline sequence, and a read error may be involved. The V and J genes are TRBV25-1 and TRBJ1-5; 7 nucleotides align to TRBD1. Germline V gene lookup returns CDR1 MGHDK and CDR2 SYGVNS. This CDR3 contains 15 residues. CDR3 sequence: CASSDRGSLGQSQHF. CDR3 DNA: TGTGCCAGCAGTGACAGGGGGTCCTTAGGTCAGTCCCAGCATTTT.

This clone was seen repeatedly, ten times or more. The rearrangement joins TRBV2 to TRBJ2-7; 9 bases agree with TRBD1. The J segment lost 5 bases and the V segment lost 8 bases, leaving 4 bases of the junction unmatched. The CDR3 length is 12 residues. Germline-derived CDR1 and CDR2 are SNHLY and FYNNEI. In nucleotides, the CDR3 is TGTGCCAGCCGCCGGACAGGGGACGAGCAGTACTTC. Residues: CASRRTGDEQYF.

The gene calls are TRBV7-2 and TRBJ1-4; D is perhaps TRBD1 (5 bases). The CDR3 totals 14 residues. The germline gives CDR1 SGHTA, CDR2 FQGNSA. The V and J ends lost 3 bases and 2 bases respectively, with 7 bases between them. CDR3 coding DNA: TGTGCCAGCAGCTTGTGGGGGACTAATGAAAAACTGTTTTTT. It encodes CASSLWGTNEKLFF. The variable domain in full, with the rest retrieved from reference TRBV7-2 and TRBJ1-4, is GAGVSQSPSNKVTEKGKDVELRCDPISGHTALYWYRQSLGQGLEFLIYFQGNSAPDKSGLPSDRFSAERTGGSVSTLTIQRTQQEDSAVYLCASSLWGTNEKLFFGSGTQLSVL.

V gene TRBV11-3 combines with J gene TRBJ2-1, with D maybe TRBD2 (6 bases). V was cut by 5 bases and J by 7 bases, with 12 bases left in between. The CDR3 covers 13 residues. The germline V gene encodes CDR1 SGHNT and CDR2 YENEEA. The CDR3 nucleotides are TGTGCCAGCAGCCCCTCGGGGGAGAATGAGCAGTTCTTC. It specifies CASSPSGENEQFF. Full variable domain (rest looked up from reference TRBV11-3 and TRBJ2-1): EAGVVQSPRYKIIEKKQPVAFWCNPISGHNTLYWYLQNLGQGPELLIRYENEEAVDDSQLPKDRFSAERLKGVDSTLKIQPAELGDSAVYLCASSPSGENEQFFGPGTRLTVL.

The J gene is TRBJ1-6, the V gene TRBV2; D call uncertain. The CDR3 has 18 residues. V lost 7 bases to trimming and J lost 6 bases, with 25 bases between them. Per the germline V gene, CDR1 is SNHLY and CDR2 is FYNNEI. This chain's CDR3 is CASMPLIGGVEVNSPLHF. The CDR3 DNA is TGTGCCAGCATGCCCCTAATCGGCGGGGTAGAAGTTAATTCACCCCTCCACTTT. Looking up the rest from reference TRBV2 and TRBJ1-6 gives the full variable domain: EPEVTQTPSHQVTQMGQEVILRCVPISNHLYFYWYRQILGQKVEFLVSFYNNEISEKSEIFDDQFSVERPDGSNFTLKIRSTKLEDSAMYFCASMPLIGGVEVNSPLHFGNGTRLTVT.

The chain recombines TRBV6-5 with TRBJ2-7; D gene ambiguous. There are 10 residues in the CDR3. Trimming removed 9 bases at V and 5 bases at J, with 8 bases between. Germline CDR1 reads MNHEY; CDR2 reads SVGAGI. In nucleotides, the CDR3 is TGTGCCAGACTTTCACACGAGCAGTACTTC. Amino acids: CARLSHEQYF.

Concerning this clone: This sample includes further DNA sequences coding for the same CDR3. V gene TRBV5-1 combines with J gene TRBJ2-7, with D possibly matching TRBD1 (6 bases). CDR1 SGHRS and CDR2 YFSETQ come from the germline V gene. V was trimmed by 4 bases and J by 0 bases, leaving 11 bases between them. CDR3 length: 14 amino acids. The CDR3 protein is CASSPGTPSYEQYF. The CDR3 nucleotides are TGCGCCAGCAGCCCCGGGACACCCTCCTACGAGCAGTACTTC.

This rearrangement joins TRBV28 to TRBJ2-5; tentatively, D is TRBD1 or TRBD2 (6 bases each). This CDR3 contains 13 residues. Trimming removed 5 bases at V and 1 base at J, with 8 bases between. In germline, CDR1 is MDHEN, CDR2 SYDVKM. CDR3 coding DNA: TGTGCCAGCAGTGGGGGGCCCCAAGAGACCCAGTACTTC. Protein product: CASSGGPQETQYF.

The genes are TRBV18 and TRBJ1-1; D remains ambiguous. Germline CDR1 and CDR2: KGHSH and LQKENI. The V end was cut by 3 bases, the J end by 4 bases, with 15 bases between. The CDR3 is made up of 15 amino acids. The CDR3 is CASSPRQAEGTEAFF. The CDR3 DNA sequence: TGTGCCAGCTCACCCCGGCAGGCCGAAGGCACTGAAGCTTTCTTT.

The chain is built from TRBV5-1 and TRBJ1-6, with TRBD1 as a possible D gene (5 bases). This CDR3 spans 14 amino acids. V lost 3 bases to trimming and J lost 16 bases, with 20 bases between them. The germline CDR1 and CDR2 sequences are SGHRS and YFSETQ. The CDR3 spells CASSSAYSWDELHF. The CDR3 DNA reads as TGCGCCAGCAGCTCGGCCTACTCTTGGGACGAACTCCACTTT.

The J gene is TRBJ1-3, the V gene TRBV11-2; D gene uncertain. Deletions cut 1 base from V and 1 base from J, with 8 bases between. CDR3 length: 15 amino acids. The germline gives CDR1 SGHAT, CDR2 FQNNGV. In DNA form, the CDR3 reads TGTGCCAGCAGCTTAGCCGGTGTTTCTGGAAACACCATATATTTT. This sequence encodes CASSLAGVSGNTIYF.

This clone has a single count. The chain is built from TRBV28 and TRBJ1-1; maybe TRBD1 (6 bases). In germline, CDR1 is MDHEN, CDR2 SYDVKM. The V end lost 2 bases, the J end lost 3 bases, and 10 bases lay between the germline ends. This CDR3 comprises 14 residues. The CDR3 coding sequence is TGTGCCAGCAGTTTAGTAGGGGGGGACACTGAAGCTTTCTTT. This translates into CASSLVGGDTEAFF. The full variable domain, completed using reference TRBV28 and TRBJ1-1, is DVKVTQSSRYLVKRTGEKVFLECVQDMDHENMFWYRQDPGLGLRLIYFSYDVKMKEKGDIPEGYSVSREKKERFSLILESASTNQTSMYLCASSLVGGDTEAFFGQGTRLTVV.

In DNA, the CDR3 is TGTGCCAGCAATAAGGGGATACGCACAGATACGCAGTATTTT. Protein: CASNKGIRTDTQYF. The V gene is TRBV7-2, the J gene TRBJ2-3; tentative D call: TRBD1 (5 bases). V lost 7 bases to trimming and J lost 1 base, with 12 bases between them. The V gene's germline CDR1 is SGHTA and CDR2 FQGNSA. The CDR3 contains 14 residues.

The chain employs TRBV4-3 and TRBJ2-3; D is undetermined. The ends were cut back, 2 bases at V and 7 bases at J, with 10 bases in the middle. CDR3 length: 13 amino acids. Germline values: CDR1 LGHNA, CDR2 YSLEER. The CDR3 loop reads CASSQNGGNTQYF. CDR3 nucleotides: TGCGCCAGCAGCCAAAATGGTGGGAATACGCAGTATTTT.

This clone was observed once. The chain is built from TRBV7-2 and TRBJ2-7, with TRBD2 identical over 7 bases. The J segment lost 0 bases and the V segment lost 3 bases, leaving 5 bases of the junction unmatched. The CDR3 sequence is 15 residues long. Germline lookup yields CDR1 SGHTA and CDR2 FQGNSA. In DNA form, the CDR3 reads TGTGCCAGCAGCTTGGCTAGCGGCAGCTCCTACGAGCAGTACTTC. Translating gives CASSLASGSSYEQYF.

This clone was seen a handful of times. The same CDR3 also results from other DNA sequences found in this sample. The chain employs TRBV5-4 and TRBJ2-5; no firm D call. Trimming cost V 0 bases and J 2 bases, with 5 bases left between them. This CDR3 spans 13 amino acids. Per the germline V gene, CDR1 is SGHNT and CDR2 is YYREEE (reference sequence). The CDR3 DNA reads as TGTGCCAGCAGCTTGGAACAGCAAGAGACCCAGTACTTC. It translates to CASSLEQQETQYF.

The CDR3 loop is CASSPLRSSYNSPLHF. CDR3 nucleotides: TGTGCCAGCTCACCACTCAGAAGCTCCTATAATTCACCCCTCCACTTT. This rearrangement joins TRBV18 to TRBJ1-6; no definite D call. Germline V lookup: CDR1 KGHSH, CDR2 LQKENI. The CDR3 is 16 amino acids. Trimming took 1 base from V and 0 from J, leaving 7 bases between them.

V is TRBV2 and J is TRBJ1-2, with a tentative D call TRBD1 (6 bases). This CDR3 comprises 16 residues. Germline-derived CDR1 and CDR2 are SNHLY and FYNNEI. Trimming stripped 4 bases from V and 4 bases from J, with 19 bases between. CDR3 in amino acids: CASSALTGSLAYGYTF. CDR3 sequence (DNA): TGTGCCAGCAGTGCCCTTACAGGGAGCCTCGCCTATGGCTACACCTTC.

The chain uses TRBV10-3 and TRBJ2-7; 11 nucleotides agree with TRBD2. Germline V CDR1 and CDR2: ENHRY, SYGVKD. The CDR3 runs to 11 residues. CDR3 amino acids: CAASGGYEQYF. CDR3 bases: TGTGCTGCTAGCGGGGGGTACGAGCAGTACTTC.

The table lists this clone with many counts. J is TRBJ2-3 and V is TRBV27; 10 positions agree with TRBD1. Germline V gene data show CDR1 as MNHEY and CDR2 as SMNVEV (reference sequence). The length of the CDR3 is 15 residues. V was pared by 2 bases and J by 6 bases, with 5 bases of the junction left unmatched. The CDR3 DNA follows: TGTGCCAGCAGTTTAGGACAGGGGGTTCGGGATACGCAGTATTTT. Translating it yields CASSLGQGVRDTQYF.